The 30 T cell receptor beta chains given below trace back to one sample, sequenced in a study of spatial heterogeneity in lung cancer. The sample's time point: sample taken at primary tumor resection. Whole RNA from tumor, nontumor lung or frozen PBMC was sequenced unsorted. TCRdb independently ran MiXCR on the 5' RACE reads; one entry per CDR3 protein. The profile shows 20,000 to 25,000 distinct CDR3 sequences, roughly 4.6% of them singletons. Here the sequenced sample was PBMCs, taken at surgery. These receptors all stem from a male donor with early-stage non-small cell lung cancer.

This chain uses TRBV7-9 with TRBJ1-4, with TRBD1 matching 11 bases. V lost 5 bases to trimming and J lost 14 bases; unmatched junction nucleotides: 7. The CDR3 loop spans 13 amino acids. CDR1 is SEHNR and CDR2 is FQNEAQ in the germline V gene (reference sequence). CDR3 loop: CASSRGQGAYLFF. CDR3 nucleotide sequence: TGTGCCAGCAGCCGAGGACAGGGGGCATATCTGTTTTTT.

This clonotype was seen repeatedly, ten times or more. The rearrangement links TRBV12-3 or TRBV12-4 to TRBJ1-2, with D unclear. The CDR3 extends over 13 amino acids. V dropped 3 bases and J dropped 2 bases, with 7 bases sitting between them. This CDR3 reads CASSFQRNYGYTF. CDR3 nucleotides: TGTGCCAGCAGTTTTCAGCGGAACTATGGCTACACCTTC.

Many counts were recorded for this clonotype. The rearrangement links TRBV18 to TRBJ2-1, with D tentatively TRBD2 (5 bases). The V gene's germline CDR1 is KGHSH and CDR2 LQKENI. This CDR3 is built from 15 residues. With 3 bases removed from V and 9 bases from J, the gap between germline ends came to 18 bases. As DNA, the CDR3 is TGTGCCAGCTCACCTCTAGCAGGCAGCCGGGGTGAGCAGTTCTTC. Translating it yields CASSPLAGSRGEQFF.

Ten or more counts support this clonotype. Here the CDR3 reads CASSSPGGSALGTQYF. The CDR3 DNA reads as TGTGCCAGCAGTTCTCCCGGGGGTAGCGCTCTGGGGACCCAGTACTTC. The V call is TRBV28, the J call TRBJ2-5; the D gene is possibly TRBD2 (6 bases). The CDR3 length is 16 residues. V gave up 4 bases and J gave up 7 bases, with 22 bases separating them. Germline V CDR1 and CDR2: MDHEN, SYDVKM.

In this sample, this clonotype turned up many times. CDR3 bases: TGTGCCAGCAGCCCTAGCGGGAGAACCAAAAACATTCAGTACTTC. As protein: CASSPSGRTKNIQYF. The chain is built from TRBV7-2 and TRBJ2-4, with 10 positions matching TRBD2. V dropped 5 bases and J dropped 2; count of bases not matched to a gene: 3. The length of the CDR3 is 15 residues. Germline V gives CDR1 SGHTA, CDR2 FQGNSA.

There are many counts of this clonotype. The gene calls are TRBV6-2 or TRBV6-3 and TRBJ2-5; TRBD1 or TRBD2 may be the D gene (6 bases each). Germline assignment: CDR1 MNHEY and CDR2 SVGEGT. Trimming removed 5 bases from V and 1 base from J, with 17 bases in between. CDR3 length: 16 amino acids. CDR3 bases: TGTGCCAGCAGTACCTTGGGGGGCCCCTCCCAAGAGACCCAGTACTTC. Translated, it gives CASSTLGGPSQETQYF.

This clonotype was observed at least ten times. V usage is TRBV20-1 and J usage is TRBJ2-4; D unclear. The CDR3 covers 14 residues. V lost 5 bases and J lost 1, with 12 bases in between. Germline CDR1 DFQATT, CDR2 SNEGSKA (reference sequence). CDR3 sequence reads: CSALSGSAKNIQYF. The CDR3 nucleotides are TGCAGTGCTTTATCGGGTTCGGCCAAAAACATTCAGTACTTC.

This clonotype was seen repeatedly, ten times or more. The gene calls are TRBV7-2 and TRBJ2-7; 7 bases fit TRBD1. This CDR3 spans 15 amino acids. Germline V CDR1 and CDR2: SGHTA, FQGNSA. V shed 6 bases and J 3 bases; nucleotides not matched to a gene: 11. As DNA, the CDR3 is TGTGCCAGCAGGGAATCGGGACAGACGTTCTACGAGCAGTACTTC. Residues: CASRESGQTFYEQYF.

V is TRBV7-9 and J is TRBJ1-4; 7 bases are a match to TRBD1. The CDR3 is made up of 15 amino acids. Trimming took 5 bases from V and 0 from J; bases not matched to a gene: 3. Looked up from germline, CDR1 is SEHNR and CDR2 is FQNEAQ (reference sequence). CDR3 protein: CASSTGTATNEKLFF. CDR3 nucleotide sequence: TGTGCCAGCAGCACTGGGACAGCAACTAATGAAAAACTGTTTTTT.

This clonotype was detected many times. This chain connects TRBV28 to TRBJ1-4; D gene ambiguous. This CDR3 comprises 13 residues. The germline CDR1 and CDR2 sequences are MDHEN and SYDVKM. Trimming pared 1 base from V and 5 bases from J, leaving 5 bases between. CDR3 bases: TGTGCCAGCAGTTTATCTGGGAATGAAAAACTGTTTTTT. It yields the protein CASSLSGNEKLFF.

The chain employs TRBV7-6 and TRBJ2-1, with 7 bases identical to TRBD1. J was trimmed by 4 bases and V by 4 bases; bases with no gene match: 7. The CDR3 has 15 amino acids. Looked up from germline, CDR1 is SGHVS and CDR2 is FNYEAQ. The CDR3, as DNA: TGTGCCAGCAGCTCGGACAGGTCTCCGTACAATGAGCAGTTCTTC. Its translation is CASSSDRSPYNEQFF.

Ten or more counts support this clonotype. The chain employs TRBV28 and TRBJ2-2; a weak D match, TRBD1 (6 bases). V shed 5 bases and J shed 5 bases, with 15 bases lying between them. CDR1 is MDHEN, CDR2 SYDVKM, per germline. The CDR3 is 15 residues long. As DNA, the CDR3 is TGTGCCAGCAGTCCCACGACAGGCTCAACCGGGGAGCTGTTTTTT. Amino acids: CASSPTTGSTGELFF.

The rearrangement uses TRBV27 and TRBJ2-2, with a weak D call TRBD1 (6 bases). This CDR3 has 16 residues. Looked up from germline, CDR1 is MNHEY and CDR2 is SMNVEV (reference sequence). V was trimmed by 6 bases and J by 0 bases, leaving 14 bases between them. The CDR3 DNA is TGTGCCAGCAGAGCCAGGGGACAAGCGAACACCGGGGAGCTGTTTTTT. It codes for CASRARGQANTGELFF.

There are many counts of this clonotype. Here the CDR3 reads CASSPPDGGETQYF. The DNA of the CDR3 is TGTGCCAGCAGCCCCCCCGACGGAGGGGAGACCCAGTACTTC. The gene calls are TRBV7-9 and TRBJ2-5, with D perhaps TRBD2 (6 bases). CDR1 is SEHNR, CDR2 FQNEAQ, per germline (reference sequence). CDR3 length equals 14 residues. V was trimmed by 5 bases and J by 5 bases, leaving 15 bases between them. Looking up the rest from reference TRBV7-9 and TRBJ2-5 gives the full variable domain: DTGVSQNPRHKITKRGQNVTFRCDPISEHNRLYWYRQTLGQGPEFLTYFQNEAQLEKSRLLSDRFSAERPKGSFSTLEIQRTEQGDSAMYLCASSPPDGGETQYFGPGTRLLVL.

This clonotype is deemed medium-sized. The chain has TRBV7-9 and TRBJ2-5, with D tentatively TRBD1 (5 bases). CDR3 length: 15 amino acids. Germline V gene data show CDR1 as SEHNR and CDR2 as FQNEAQ (reference sequence). The ends were cut back, 2 bases at V and 4 bases at J, with 14 bases in the middle. The CDR3 DNA reads TGTGCCAGCAGCTTATCGGCCAGGGCCGGAGAGACCCAGTACTTC. Translating it yields CASSLSARAGETQYF.

The chain joins TRBV3-1 to TRBJ2-7; 9 bases agree with TRBD1. CDR1 and CDR2 from the germline V gene are LGHDT and YNNKEL (reference sequence). V dropped 4 bases and J dropped 2; count of bases not matched to a gene: 0. CDR3 size: 13 residues. The CDR3, as DNA: TGTGCCAGCAGCCGGGACAGGGCCTACGAGCAGTACTTC. Translating it yields CASSRDRAYEQYF.

In its sample, this clonotype was seen a few times. The gene calls are TRBV12-3 or TRBV12-4 and TRBJ1-1; D not resolved. The CDR3 runs to 12 residues. V lost 6 bases and J 7 bases, leaving 12 bases between the germline ends. The CDR3 DNA follows: TGTGCCAGCAGGGAGACAACCCATGAAGCTTTCTTT. Protein sequence: CASRETTHEAFF.

At least ten counts were recorded for this clonotype. The CDR3 sequence: CASRRDSPTNTGELFF. CDR3 DNA sequence: TGTGCCAGCAGGAGGGACAGCCCGACGAACACCGGGGAGCTGTTTTTT. The rearrangement links TRBV2 to TRBJ2-2; 7 nucleotides line up with TRBD1. The CDR3 runs 16 residues. Germline V lookup: CDR1 SNHLY, CDR2 FYNNEI. Germline trimming cut 6 bases from V and 0 bases from J; bases unmatched to any gene: 7.

This clonotype counts as medium-sized. CDR3: CASSPVGTGGNTEAFF. The CDR3 DNA reads as TGCGCCTCTTCCCCTGTTGGGACAGGGGGGAACACTGAAGCTTTCTTT. The rearrangement links TRBV5-1 to TRBJ1-1; TRBD1 matches at 11 bases. Germline lookup yields CDR1 SGHRS and CDR2 YFSETQ. Unmatched junction bases numbered 12, after V lost 10 bases and J lost 1 base. The CDR3 has 16 amino acids.

This clonotype was counted at least ten times. V usage is TRBV12-3 or TRBV12-4 and J usage is TRBJ2-5; a possible D gene is TRBD2 (6 bases). V lost 4 bases and J 2 bases, leaving 8 bases between the germline ends. The CDR3 sequence is 13 residues long. CDR3 residues: CASSSGVQETQYF. Here the CDR3 DNA reads TGTGCCAGCAGTTCGGGAGTACAAGAGACCCAGTACTTC.

In its sample, this clonotype was seen many times. The chain carries TRBV12-3 or TRBV12-4 and TRBJ1-1; the match to TRBD1 covers 9 bases. The length of the CDR3 is 15 residues. V was pared by 3 bases and J by 7 bases, with 9 bases of the junction left unmatched. In DNA, the CDR3 is TGTGCCAGCAGTTTTACCGGACAGGGGAACCGTGAAGCTTTCTTT. Translated, it gives CASSFTGQGNREAFF.

This clonotype appeared a few times. The gene calls are TRBV20-1 and TRBJ2-7, with D uncertain. The CDR3 contains 12 residues. CDR1 is DFQATT and CDR2 is SNEGSKA in the germline V gene (reference sequence). Trimming stripped 5 bases from V and 2 bases from J, with 10 bases between. CDR3 bases: TGCAGTGCTCCCTACCCTACCTACGAGCAGTACTTC. It codes for CSAPYPTYEQYF.

This clonotype counts as medium-sized. V gene TRBV4-3 combines with J gene TRBJ1-6; D is perhaps TRBD1 (5 bases). The CDR3 sequence is 14 residues long. CDR1 LGHNA and CDR2 YSLEER come from the germline V gene. V was cut by 0 bases and J by 14 bases, with 14 bases left in between. DNA for the CDR3: TGCGCCAGCAGCCAAGATCTGAGAAGGGGAACCCTCCACTTT. Translation: CASSQDLRRGTLHF.

This clonotype was counted ten times or more. The junction differs from germline at one of its ends, possibly a read error. The chain links TRBV11-2 to TRBJ1-2, with unresolved D. CDR3 length: 13 amino acids. Germline CDR1 is SGHAT and CDR2 is FQNNGV. The CDR3 reads CASSLDAARGYTF. The CDR3, as DNA: TGTGCCAGCAGCCTAGATGCGGCACGGGGCTACACCTTC.

Within the sample, this clonotype is medium-sized. Sequence at one end of the junction differs from germline and may be a read error. V and J are TRBV4-2 and TRBJ1-4; unclear D gene. CDR3 size: 15 residues. Germline CDR1 is LGHNA and CDR2 is YNFKEQ. The CDR3 coding sequence is TGTGCCAGCAGCCAAGATAGATCCGCATACGGCAGCCCGGTCTTT. The encoded protein is CASSQDRSAYGSPVF.

This clonotype has at least ten counts. The chain is built from TRBV30 and TRBJ1-4, with TRBD1 matching 8 bases. Germline V gene sequence: CDR1 GTSNPN, CDR2 SVGIG (reference sequence). This CDR3 region has 14 residues. Unmatched junction bases numbered 7, after V lost 2 bases and J lost 8 bases. The DNA for the CDR3 is TGTGCCTGGAGTCCGGGACAGGACGGGGAAAAACTGTTTTTT. It codes for CAWSPGQDGEKLFF. Full variable domain (remainder filled in from reference TRBV30 and TRBJ1-4): SQTIHQWPATLVQPVGSPLSLECTVEGTSNPNLYWYRQAAGRGLQLLFYSVGIGQISSEVPQNLSASRPQDRQFILSSKKLLLSDSGFYLCAWSPGQDGEKLFFGSGTQLSVL.

As for this clonotype: This could be a read error, since a much larger clone is one nucleotide away. DNA for the CDR3: TGTGCCAGCAGCCTCAGGGACGGACTTTCCTATGGCTACACCTTC. This sequence encodes CASSLRDGLSYGYTF. The chain uses TRBV12-3 or TRBV12-4 and TRBJ1-2; D possibly corresponds to TRBD1 (5 bases). V lost 6 bases and J lost 4, with 18 bases in between. The CDR3 loop spans 15 amino acids.

This clonotype was recorded at least ten times. The chain joins TRBV5-4 to TRBJ2-1; 9 bases map to TRBD2. V shed 5 bases, J shed 8 bases, and the junction held 14 bases outside the gene matches. This CDR3 contains 16 residues. The germline CDR1 and CDR2 sequences are SGHNT and YYREEE (reference sequence). The CDR3 here is CASRFDIAGVVDEQFF. Written as DNA, the CDR3 is TGTGCCAGCAGGTTTGACATAGCGGGAGTAGTTGATGAGCAGTTCTTC.

The table lists this clonotype with many counts. The chain carries TRBV9 and TRBJ2-1, with TRBD2 matching 9 bases. The V segment lost 5 bases and the J segment 5 bases; nucleotides outside the gene matches: 5. The germline V gene encodes CDR1 SGDLS and CDR2 YYNGEE. The CDR3 consists of 14 residues. CDR3 coding DNA: TGTGCCAGCAGTCAGATAGCGGGGGACAATGAGCAGTTCTTC. It encodes CASSQIAGDNEQFF.

In this sample, this clonotype turned up a few times. The chain uses TRBV7-9 and TRBJ1-2; 7 nucleotides line up with TRBD1. The germline V gene encodes CDR1 SEHNR and CDR2 FQNEAQ (reference sequence). The ends lost 5 bases at V and 4 bases at J; junction bases unmatched: 7. CDR3 length equals 14 residues. The CDR3 is CASSLGGAGYGYTF. DNA for the CDR3: TGTGCCAGCAGCCTAGGGGGCGCGGGCTATGGCTACACCTTC.